The 9 T cell receptor beta chains in this list originate from one sample, sequenced in a study of T cells in Graves' hyperthyroidism and ophthalmopathy. Amplification targeted TCR beta CDR3 regions from RNA transcripts. First-round RT-PCR targeting the TCR CDR3 was performed with the HTBI primer set. Using its own MiXCR run on the multiplex PCR reads, TCRdb lists one record per CDR3 protein. Of 560,000 or so distinct CDR3 sequences in the sample, more than 45% are singletons; the top ten hold about 8.2%. The specimen was peripheral blood or thyroid tissue (not recorded which). These receptor sequences come from a woman under 30 with Graves' hyperthyroidism.

Details on this clonotype: This may come from a read error, since a much larger clone is one base off. The chain employs TRBV2 and TRBJ1-5; D possibly corresponds to TRBD1 (5 bases). Germline values: CDR1 SNHLY, CDR2 FYNNEI. Trimming stripped 10 bases from V and 5 bases from J, with 15 bases between. The CDR3 has 13 amino acids. The CDR3 region is CATRDIRDQPQHF. The CDR3 coding sequence is TGTGCCACCAGGGATATACGGGATCAGCCCCAGCATTTT.

As concerns this clonotype: A much bigger clone sits one base away, suggesting this may be a read error. The chain links TRBV2 to TRBJ1-2; possibly TRBD1 for D (5 bases). CDR3 length: 14 residues. V was cut by 8 bases and J by 8 bases, with 21 bases left in between. In germline, CDR1 is SNHLY, CDR2 FYNNEI. The CDR3 region is CASFTKGRGGGYTF. The CDR3 DNA reads TGTGCCAGCTTCACCAAGGGACGCGGGGGAGGCTACACCTTC.

As regards this clonotype: The junction does not match germline at one end; this may be a read error. The chain couples TRBV29-1 to TRBJ2-5, with D perhaps assigned TRBD1 or TRBD2 (6 bases each). CDR3 length equals 16 residues. Germline-derived CDR1 and CDR2 are SQVTM and ANQGSEA. The CDR3 coding sequence is TGCAGCGTTGAAGATATGTTAGGGGGAGGACAAGGGACCCAGTACTTC. Translating it yields CSVEDMLGGGQGTQYF.

A few counts support this clonotype. The rearrangement links TRBV25-1 to TRBJ2-2; unclear D gene. The CDR3 has 13 residues. Germline values: CDR1 MGHDK, CDR2 SYGVNS. Trimming shortened V by 8 bases and J by 3 bases, and 10 bases separated the two germline ends. CDR3 sequence (DNA): TGTGCCAGCGGACGCTGGGACACCGGGGAGCTGTTTTTT. It yields the protein CASGRWDTGELFF.

This clonotype was seen a handful of times. The gene calls are TRBV19 and TRBJ1-2; tentative D call: TRBD1 (6 bases). The length of the CDR3 is 15 residues. V lost 7 bases to trimming and J lost 6 bases, with 21 bases between them. Germline V gene sequence: CDR1 LNHDA, CDR2 SQIVND (reference sequence). The CDR3 DNA reads TGTGCCAGTAAGGGCAGGGGAAAGTGGTGGGATGGCTACACCTTC. Its translation is CASKGRGKWWDGYTF.

The chain recombines TRBV7-4 with TRBJ1-4, with D perhaps TRBD1 (6 bases). V was trimmed by 6 bases and J by 7 bases, leaving 15 bases between them. CDR1 is SGHVT and CDR2 is SQSDAQ in the germline V gene. The CDR3 has 14 residues. The CDR3 sequence is CASRRPQGTEKLFF. In DNA form, the CDR3 reads TGTGCCAGCAGGAGACCGCAGGGGACTGAAAAACTGTTTTTT. The variable domain in full, with the rest retrieved from reference TRBV7-4 and TRBJ1-4, is GAGVSQSPRYKVAKRGRDVALRCDSISGHVTLYWYRQTLGQGSEVLTYSQSDAQRDKSGRPSGRFSAERPERSVSTLKIQRTEQGDSAVYLCASRRPQGTEKLFFGSGTQLSVL.

At least ten counts were recorded for this clonotype. CDR3 sequence (DNA): TGTGCCAGCAGCCCAGGTTATAGCAATCAGCCCCAGCATTTT. Protein sequence: CASSPGYSNQPQHF. The chain has TRBV7-9 and TRBJ1-5; D remains unclear. Germline V gene data show CDR1 as SEHNR and CDR2 as FQNEAQ (reference sequence). The CDR3 sequence is 14 residues long. V was shortened by 5 bases and J by 0 bases, with 8 bases between the two germline ends.

This clonotype was seen ten or more times. The J gene is TRBJ2-7, the V gene TRBV19; D is unclear. V gave up 3 bases and J gave up 3 bases, with 6 bases separating them. This CDR3 comprises 12 residues. Per germline, CDR1 LNHDA and CDR2 SQIVND (reference sequence). The CDR3 reads CASSMVGYEQYF. DNA for the CDR3: TGTGCCAGTAGTATGGTGGGCTACGAGCAGTACTTC.

Many counts were recorded for this clonotype. CDR3 coding DNA: TGCAGTGCTCTTGGGCGGGTAGCGGGGATCCAAGAGACCCAGTACTTC. Its translation: CSALGRVAGIQETQYF. V usage is TRBV20-1 and J usage is TRBJ2-5, with TRBD2 matching over 8 bases. The CDR3 is 16 residues long. Germline loops: CDR1 DFQATT, CDR2 SNEGSKA (reference sequence). Trimming cost V 5 bases and J 1 base; bases outside gene matches: 12.